This T cell receptor beta chain was identified during a study of blood T cell repertoires in COVID-19. This CDR3 is 16 amino acids long. J gave up 5 bases and V 1 base, and 6 bases lay outside the gene matches. CDR1 is MNHNS, CDR2 SASEGT, per germline. Method: immunoSEQ multiplex PCR; TCRdb's copy keeps in-frame clones and lacks some. The sample shows about 220,000 clones, 80% of them seen only once. The source is a human donor in a cohort sampled during active COVID-19. The rearrangement uses TRBV6-1 and TRBJ1-5; 9 bases match TRBD1. The source material was peripheral blood. CDR3 nucleotides: TGTGCCAGCAGTGAAGACCCGGACAGGGGTTATCAGCCCCAGCATTTT. Amino acids: CASSEDPDRGYQPQHF.